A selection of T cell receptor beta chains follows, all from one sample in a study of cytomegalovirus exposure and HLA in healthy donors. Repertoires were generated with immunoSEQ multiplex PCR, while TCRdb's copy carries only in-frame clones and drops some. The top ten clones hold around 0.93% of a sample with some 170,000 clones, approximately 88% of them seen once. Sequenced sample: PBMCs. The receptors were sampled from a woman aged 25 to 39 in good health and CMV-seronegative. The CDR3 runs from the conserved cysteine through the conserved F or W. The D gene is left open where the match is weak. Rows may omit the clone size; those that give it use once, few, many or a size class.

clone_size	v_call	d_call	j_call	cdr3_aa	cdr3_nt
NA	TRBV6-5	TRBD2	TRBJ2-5	CASSYSRTSGRETQYF	TGTGCCAGCAGTTACTCGAGGACTAGCGGGAGAGAGACCCAGTACTTC
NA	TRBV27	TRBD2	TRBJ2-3	CASSPAGGGDTQYF	TGTGCCAGCAGTCCGGCGGGGGGGGGAGATACGCAGTATTTT
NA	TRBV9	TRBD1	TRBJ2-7	CASSEAGTGGVYEQYF	TGTGCCAGCAGCGAGGCCGGGACAGGGGGGGTATACGAGCAGTACTTC
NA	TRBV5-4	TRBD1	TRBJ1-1	CASSTGTASLVTEAFF	TGTGCCAGCAGTACCGGGACAGCCTCCTTGGTTACTGAAGCTTTCTTT
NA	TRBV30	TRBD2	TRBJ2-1	CAWNGLAGEGSYNEQFF	TGTGCCTGGAATGGACTAGCGGGAGAAGGGTCCTACAATGAGCAGTTCTTC
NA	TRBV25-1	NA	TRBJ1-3	CASSEESSGNTIYF	TGTGCCAGCAGTGAGGAGAGCTCTGGAAACACCATATATTTT
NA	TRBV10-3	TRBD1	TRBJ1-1	CASRRVTGAVNTEAFF	TGTGCCTCCCGGCGGGTCACAGGGGCGGTGAACACTGAAGCTTTCTTT
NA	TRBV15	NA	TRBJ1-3	CATSRAGSSSGNTIYF	TGTGCCACCAGCAGAGCAGGGTCGAGCTCTGGAAACACCATATATTTT
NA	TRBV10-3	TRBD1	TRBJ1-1	CAISDWTGGYTEAFF	TGTGCCATCAGTGACTGGACAGGGGGTTACACTGAAGCTTTCTTT
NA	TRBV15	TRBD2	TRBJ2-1	CATSRDSGLAGSREQFF	TGTGCCACCAGCAGAGATTCCGGACTAGCGGGCTCCCGTGAGCAGTTCTTC
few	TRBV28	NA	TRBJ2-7	CASRGALGEQYF	TGTGCCAGCCGCGGGGCCTTGGGCGAGCAGTACTTC
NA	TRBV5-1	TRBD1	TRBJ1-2	CASSPTGIDGYTF	TGCGCCAGCAGCCCGACAGGGATTGATGGCTACACCTTC
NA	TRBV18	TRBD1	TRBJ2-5	CASSPTDRTNQETQYF	TGTGCCAGCTCACCGACGGACAGGACCAACCAAGAGACCCAGTACTTC
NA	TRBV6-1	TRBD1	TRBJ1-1	CASSRTGKPNTEAFF	TGTGCCAGCAGTCGGACAGGGAAACCGAACACTGAAGCTTTCTTT
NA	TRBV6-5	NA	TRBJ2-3	CASRPRRGGTDTQYF	TGTGCCAGCAGACCCCGGAGGGGCGGCACAGATACGCAGTATTTT
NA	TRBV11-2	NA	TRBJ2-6	CASSPSSGANVLTF	TGTGCCAGCAGCCCGAGCTCTGGGGCCAACGTCCTGACTTTC
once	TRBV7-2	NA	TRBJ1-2	CASSRDTYGYTF	TGTGCCAGCAGCAGAGACACCTATGGCTACACCTTC
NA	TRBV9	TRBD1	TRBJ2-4	CASSETGTGGKNIQYF	TGTGCCAGCAGCGAGACCGGGACAGGGGGGAAAAACATTCAGTACTTC
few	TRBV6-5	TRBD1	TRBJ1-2	CASRPTGNYGYTF	TGTGCCAGCAGACCGACAGGGAACTATGGCTACACCTTC
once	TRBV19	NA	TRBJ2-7	CASSPRRGATYEQYF	TGTGCCAGTAGTCCCCGCCGGGGGGCCACCTACGAGCAGTACTTC
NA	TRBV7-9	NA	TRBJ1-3	CASNIQGGKNTIYF	TGTGCCAGCAACATACAGGGTGGGAAAAACACCATATATTTT
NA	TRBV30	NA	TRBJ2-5	CAWSVGGRETQYF	TGTGCCTGGAGTGTAGGGGGAAGAGAGACCCAGTACTTC
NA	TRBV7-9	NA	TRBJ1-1	CSSSLGDSEAFF	TGTTCCAGCAGCTTAGGTGACAGTGAAGCTTTCTTT
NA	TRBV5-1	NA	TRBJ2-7	CASFWLPNHEQYF	TGCGCCAGCTTTTGGCTTCCGAACCACGAGCAGTACTTC
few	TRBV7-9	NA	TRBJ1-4	CASSLIRVATNEKLFF	TGTGCCAGCAGCCTGATCAGGGTCGCAACTAATGAAAAACTGTTTTTT
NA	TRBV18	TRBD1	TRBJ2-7	CASSPGTATYEQYF	TGTGCCAGCTCACCAGGGACAGCTACCTACGAGCAGTACTTC
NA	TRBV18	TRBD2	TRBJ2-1	CASSPPGSGRALNEQFF	TGTGCCAGCTCACCCCCCGGCAGCGGGAGGGCCCTTAATGAGCAGTTCTTC
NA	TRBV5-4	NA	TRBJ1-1	CASSSEVNTEAFF	TGTGCCAGCAGCTCGGAGGTGAACACTGAAGCTTTCTTT
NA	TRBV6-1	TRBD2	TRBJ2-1	CASSATSGRYNEQFF	TGTGCCAGCAGTGCCACTAGCGGGCGGTACAATGAGCAGTTCTTC
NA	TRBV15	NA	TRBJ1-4	CATSRDRGGTNEKLFF	TGTGCCACCAGCAGAGATCGAGGGGGAACTAATGAAAAACTGTTTTTT
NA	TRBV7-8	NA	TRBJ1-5	CASSLLAGVNQPQHF	TGTGCCAGCAGCTTACTCGCAGGCGTCAATCAGCCCCAGCATTTT